The sequence of this TCR beta chain was determined in a study of T-cell reconstitution after alpha-beta-depleted transplantation in children. Broader study findings: Roughly two months post-transplant, alpha-beta T cells reportedly originated from several hundred graft clones that had expanded. At the one-year point after transplant, T-cell counts and TCRbeta diversity were found to come mostly from T cells that had been newly produced.

The TCRbeta library incorporated unique molecular identifiers. TCRdb fed the PCR reads into MiXCR, producing one record per CDR3 protein. The table records 400,000 to 450,000 distinct CDR3 sequences, around 46% of them present only once. V was clipped by 4 bases and J by 4 bases; unmatched bases: 9. This CDR3 has 16 amino acids. Germline values: CDR1 SGDLS, CDR2 YYNGEE. Worth noting for this clonotype: Antigen specificity is unknown.

The gene calls are TRBV9 and TRBJ2-3, with TRBD2 matching 10 bases. Sequenced here: PBMCs, sampled before TCRalphabeta/CD19-depleted stem cell transplant. This TCR was recovered from a girl aged 2 to 9 with aplastic anemia, due to receive a stem cell transplant. CDR3 sequence: CASSSPASGSPDTQYF. CDR3 bases: TGTGCCAGCAGCTCCCCCGCTAGCGGGAGCCCAGATACGCAGTATTTT.